This T cell receptor (beta chain) was captured in a study of T cell repertoires in cytomegalovirus infection. In the study overall: Matching HLA type and CMV infection were both indicated by public TCR beta signatures.

TCRdb redid the calling of the reads with MiXCR, one entry per CDR3 protein. The sample shows 100,000 or so distinct CDR3 sequences, more than 15% of them seen only once. CDR3 size: 15 residues. The V gene's germline CDR1 is SGHAT and CDR2 FQNNGV. The V and J ends lost 5 bases and 2 bases, in that order; junction bases with no gene match: 4. This clonotype was recorded at least ten times. As yet, its antigen is unknown. Study results and limitations: The response measured ex vivo was dominated by TCR beta clonotypes (HLA-C-restricted and CMV-specific). The cumulative frequency of public TCR beta families distinguished individuals who carried CMV together with the relevant HLA.

The sequenced sample was PBMCs. The chain recombines TRBV11-2 with TRBJ2-2; 8 nucleotides align to TRBD2. This TCR came from a human donor in good health (CMV status not recorded). Some clones in this sample may be carry-over from other donors' samples. CDR3 residues: CASSLGGANTGELFF. The CDR3 bases are TGTGCCAGCAGCCTCGGGGGGGCTAACACCGGGGAGCTGTTTTTT. Supplemented by reference TRBV11-2 and TRBJ2-2, the full variable domain reads EAGVAQSPRYKIIEKRQSVAFWCNPISGHATLYWYQQILGQGPKLLIQFQNNGVVDDSQLPKDRFSAERLKGVDSTLKIQPAKLEDSAVYLCASSLGGANTGELFFGEGSRLTVL.